These 7 T cell receptor beta chains came from one sample sequenced in a study of shared clonotypes between healthy human individuals (TCRdb year 2020). The library was obtained by the immunoSEQ multiplex PCR assay. In its TCRdb copy, this immuneACCESS table keeps in-frame sequences only and misses some clones. Where compared with another copy, unresolved V genes explain less than half of these, and the others have no known cause. Counted in this sample were over a million clones; approximately 97% of them appeared once. Roughly 1.1% of the sample is taken by the ten largest. Input material: naive CD4+ T cells sorted from blood. The sample's cell subset or site, from its label and the paper: CD45RA+ positively selected. The origin of the receptors is a young man in good health.

The chain combines TRBV7-9 with TRBJ2-4; 7 bases align to TRBD2. V was clipped by 0 bases and J by 0 bases; unmatched bases: 5. The CDR3 runs 17 residues. Germline V CDR1 and CDR2: SEHNR, FQNEAQ (reference sequence). CDR3 loop: CASSLAGGAVAKNIQYF. The CDR3 DNA sequence: TGTGCCAGCAGCTTAGCGGGAGGGGCCGTAGCCAAAAACATTCAGTACTTC.

V gene TRBV18 combines with J gene TRBJ1-4; D gene unclear. Germline loops: CDR1 KGHSH, CDR2 LQKENI. The CDR3 extends over 16 amino acids. Trimming shortened V by 0 bases and J by 7 bases, and 15 bases separated the two germline ends. The CDR3 loop reads CASSPPWNANSEKLFF. The CDR3 DNA follows: TGTGCCAGCTCACCACCCTGGAACGCGAATAGTGAAAAACTGTTTTTT.

This chain joins TRBV28 and TRBJ1-2; 8 bases are a match to TRBD1. The CDR3 is 14 residues long. The ends lost 6 bases at V and 4 bases at J; junction bases unmatched: 7. The V gene's germline CDR1 is MDHEN and CDR2 SYDVKM. The CDR3 loop reads CASSRGQPPYGYTF. Written as DNA, the CDR3 is TGTGCCAGCAGCAGGGGGCAACCACCCTATGGCTACACCTTC.

The chain has TRBV4-1 and TRBJ2-7, with 7 bases aligning to TRBD2. V gave up 1 base and J gave up 2 bases; unmatched junction bases: 11. The CDR3 spans 17 residues. CDR1 is MGHRA, CDR2 YSYEKL, per germline. The CDR3: CASSQAHDRSGPYEQYF. DNA for the CDR3: TGCGCCAGCAGCCAAGCCCACGACCGTAGCGGGCCCTACGAGCAGTACTTC.

The chain links TRBV7-3 to TRBJ1-1, with D maybe TRBD1 (6 bases). V lost 5 bases, J lost 0 bases, and 16 bases lay in between. Germline lookup yields CDR1 SGHTA and CDR2 FQGTGA. The CDR3 has 16 amino acids. For the CDR3, the DNA is TGTGCCAGCAGCCGTTCCGGGACAACTTTGAACACTGAAGCTTTCTTT. Its protein product is CASSRSGTTLNTEAFF.

The chain recombines TRBV18 with TRBJ1-2, with D maybe TRBD1 (5 bases). The germline V and J ends were trimmed by 3 bases and 4 bases, with 18 bases remaining between them. CDR3 size: 16 residues. Germline CDR1 reads KGHSH; CDR2 reads LQKENI. The CDR3 nucleotides read TGTGCCAGCTCACCGACGGGGACGCCTTCCCCCTATGGCTACACCTTC. Its protein product is CASSPTGTPSPYGYTF.

CDR3 bases: TGTGCCAGCAGTCTAGCGGGAGGGGGTCCGGGGGCCCAGTACTTC. Residues: CASSLAGGGPGAQYF. The rearrangement joins TRBV6-1 to TRBJ2-5, with 12 bases aligning to TRBD2. The germline V gene has CDR1 MNHNS and CDR2 SASEGT. The trim removed 5 bases at V and 9 bases at J, leaving 10 bases unmatched. The CDR3 consists of 15 residues.